The next 15 T cell receptor beta chains were all read from a single sample in a study of T cell responses to AZD1222 COVID-19 vaccine. Assay used: immunoSEQ multiplex PCR; TCRdb lists only in-frame clones, some missing. The sample lists over 65,000 clones, about nine tenths seen once, with 6% to 7.5% in the top ten. The sample in question was peripheral blood, obtained 28 days after the second AZD1222 dose. These TCRs come from an adult who received the AZD1222 COVID-19 vaccine.

The chain employs TRBV6-5 and TRBJ1-2; TRBD1 is a possible D gene (5 bases). From germline, CDR1 is MNHEY and CDR2 SVGAGI. The CDR3 extends over 12 amino acids. The V end lost 8 bases, the J end lost 8 bases, and 15 bases lay between the germline ends. CDR3 coding DNA: TGTGCCAGCCGGGACGGGTCTTTAGGCTACACCTTC. It codes for CASRDGSLGYTF.

The chain carries TRBV6-5 and TRBJ1-2; 7 bases align to TRBD1. The germline V gene has CDR1 MNHEY and CDR2 SVGAGI. J gave up 0 bases and V 2 bases, and 3 bases lay outside the gene matches. The CDR3 runs to 15 residues. The CDR3 DNA is TGTGCCAGCAGTTACGGGACAGCCTCTAACTATGGCTACACCTTC. Translated: CASSYGTASNYGYTF.

The chain couples TRBV10-3 to TRBJ2-3; D possibly corresponds to TRBD1 (6 bases). This CDR3 comprises 14 residues. Germline-derived CDR1 and CDR2 are ENHRY and SYGVKD. Trimming shortened V by 6 bases and J by 2 bases, and 12 bases separated the two germline ends. The CDR3 here is CAIRQGQITDTQYF. In DNA form, the CDR3 reads TGTGCCATCAGACAGGGCCAGATCACAGATACGCAGTATTTT.

The chain couples TRBV11-2 to TRBJ1-6; possible D gene TRBD1, 6 bases. V lost 3 bases to trimming and J lost 9 bases, with 18 bases between them. This CDR3 contains 16 residues. Per the germline V gene, CDR1 is SGHAT and CDR2 is FQNNGV. CDR3 amino acids: CASSFGRDTQISPLHF. The DNA of the CDR3 is TGTGCCAGCAGCTTTGGCCGGGACACTCAAATTTCACCCCTCCACTTT.

In the case of this clone: The germline gene is not matched at one end of the junction; a read error may be the cause. V usage is TRBV6-1 and J usage is TRBJ2-1, with 10 bases matching TRBD2. The germline V gene encodes CDR1 MNHNS and CDR2 SASEGT. This CDR3 spans 17 amino acids. CDR3 sequence (DNA): TGTGCCAGCAGTGAAAGTAAGAAACTAGCGGGATACAGTGAGCAGTTCTTC. It translates to CASSESKKLAGYSEQFF.

A single count supports this clone. This chain connects TRBV7-9 to TRBJ2-1, with 9 bases identical to TRBD2. The V gene's germline CDR1 is SEHNR and CDR2 FQNEAQ (reference sequence). V shed 5 bases and J 6 bases; nucleotides not matched to a gene: 11. The CDR3 has 16 amino acids. The CDR3 region has the DNA TGTGCCAGCAGCATACGACTAGCGGCCCTTATCAATGAGCAGTTCTTC. Amino acid sequence: CASSIRLAALINEQFF.

The CDR3 loop reads CAISDTGLAGVSSNEQFF. The CDR3 DNA reads as TGTGCCATCAGCGACACGGGACTAGCGGGAGTAAGTTCCAATGAGCAGTTCTTC. The chain couples TRBV10-3 to TRBJ2-1, with 14 bases that match TRBD2. Looked up from germline, CDR1 is ENHRY and CDR2 is SYGVKD. The V gene end was trimmed by 6 bases and the J gene end by 6 bases; junction bases not matched to a gene: 13. The CDR3 runs 18 residues.

This sequence joins TRBV5-1 and TRBJ2-3; D possibly uses TRBD1 or TRBD2 (6 bases each). Trimming shortened V by 0 bases and J by 0 bases, and 11 bases separated the two germline ends. CDR3 length equals 16 residues. Looked up from germline, CDR1 is SGHRS and CDR2 is YFSETQ. CDR3 nucleotide sequence: TGCGCCAGCAGCTTGGGCGGGACAACTAGCACAGATACGCAGTATTTT. Its protein product is CASSLGGTTSTDTQYF.

V is TRBV19 and J is TRBJ2-1; 11 bases are shared with TRBD2. The CDR3 is 16 residues long. J gave up 10 bases and V 4 bases, and 12 bases lay outside the gene matches. Germline CDR1 reads LNHDA; CDR2 reads SQIVND (reference sequence). CDR3 bases: TGTGCCAGTAGTAAGCAAACTAGCGGGAGTTCAGGCGAGCAGTTCTTC. The encoded protein is CASSKQTSGSSGEQFF.

The V call is TRBV15, the J call TRBJ2-7; no clear D gene. The V gene lost 0 bases and the J gene lost 6 bases, with 6 bases spanning the gap. CDR1 and CDR2 from the germline V gene are LNHNV and YYDKDF (reference sequence). The length of the CDR3 is 12 residues. This chain's CDR3 is CATSREPSEQYF. CDR3 nucleotide sequence: TGTGCCACCAGCAGAGAACCCTCCGAGCAGTACTTC.

The CDR3 region is CASSLEGGAGQPQHF. The CDR3 DNA reads as TGTGCCAGCAGCTTAGAAGGGGGCGCAGGTCAGCCCCAGCATTTT. The chain links TRBV7-2 to TRBJ1-5; TRBD1 aligns across 7 bases. The V and J ends lost 1 base and 6 bases, in that order; junction bases with no gene match: 6. CDR1 is SGHTA and CDR2 is FQGNSA in the germline V gene. This CDR3 has 15 residues.

The rearrangement joins TRBV6-5 to TRBJ1-2; D gene unclear. The CDR3 covers 13 residues. Germline V gene sequence: CDR1 MNHEY, CDR2 SVGAGI. Trimming pared 2 bases from V and 5 bases from J, leaving 9 bases between. Here the CDR3 DNA reads TGTGCCAGCAGTTACCGGCGGTCTTATGGCTACACCTTC. Protein sequence: CASSYRRSYGYTF.

The chain couples TRBV7-8 to TRBJ1-1; D possibly corresponds to TRBD1 (5 bases). The ends were cut back, 5 bases at V and 1 base at J, with 11 bases in the middle. The germline gives CDR1 SGHVS, CDR2 FQNEAQ. The CDR3 extends over 14 amino acids. In nucleotides, the CDR3 is TGTGCCAGCAGCCCAGTCCAGGGGAACACTGAAGCTTTCTTT. Translated, it gives CASSPVQGNTEAFF. Using reference TRBV7-8 and TRBJ1-1 for the parts outside the CDR3, the full variable domain is GAGVSQSPRYKVAKRGQDVALRCDPISGHVSLFWYQQALGQGPEFLTYFQNEAQLDKSGLPSDRFFAERPEGSVSTLKIQRTQQEDSAVYLCASSPVQGNTEAFFGQGTRLTVV.

The chain recombines TRBV13 with TRBJ2-1, with a weak D call TRBD1 (6 bases). The CDR3 is 14 amino acids. V was trimmed by 5 bases and J by 9 bases, leaving 17 bases between them. Per germline, CDR1 PRHDT and CDR2 FYEKMQ (reference sequence). CDR3 nucleotides: TGTGCCAGCAGCGTAGTACAGGGTTACGGTGAGCAGTTCTTC. This gives the protein CASSVVQGYGEQFF.

This chain connects TRBV3-1 (or the pseudogene TRBV3-2) to TRBJ1-2; D not resolved. Trimming took 4 bases from V and 8 from J, leaving 17 bases between them. There are 14 residues in the CDR3. The germline CDR1 and CDR2 sequences are LGHDT and YNNKEL (reference sequence). The CDR3 DNA is TGTGCCAGCAGCCCGTACCCTCGGACTCGAGGCTACACCTTC. Protein product: CASSPYPRTRGYTF.